Below, one T cell receptor (beta chain) is given with its context. The data are from a study of blood T cell repertoires in COVID-19. Study-level information: Samples of COVID-19 (acute and convalescent) were obtained from the United States, Italy and Spain. From T cells, B-cell-depleted T cells, or PBMCs came the material, which was cDNA or gDNA.

The authors' processing: Amplification of reference gene primers provided the estimated nucleated cell counts. The assay was immunoSEQ multiplex PCR, and TCRdb's table has in-frame clones only and misses some. V, J and clone size are taken as reported in that table, and D and trimming were inferred from the DNA itself. This table holds more than 70,000 clones, roughly four fifths found once. V was cut by 2 bases and J by 3 bases, with 4 bases left in between. Germline CDR1 and CDR2: DFQATT and SNEGSKA (reference sequence). The CDR3 is made up of 11 amino acids. This TCR was recovered from a woman in her seventies with acute or convalescent COVID-19. The genes are TRBV20-1 and TRBJ1-1; D is undetermined. The sequenced sample was peripheral blood. CDR3 loop: CSARPDTEAFF. The CDR3 DNA reads as TGCAGTGCTAGACCCGACACTGAAGCTTTCTTT.